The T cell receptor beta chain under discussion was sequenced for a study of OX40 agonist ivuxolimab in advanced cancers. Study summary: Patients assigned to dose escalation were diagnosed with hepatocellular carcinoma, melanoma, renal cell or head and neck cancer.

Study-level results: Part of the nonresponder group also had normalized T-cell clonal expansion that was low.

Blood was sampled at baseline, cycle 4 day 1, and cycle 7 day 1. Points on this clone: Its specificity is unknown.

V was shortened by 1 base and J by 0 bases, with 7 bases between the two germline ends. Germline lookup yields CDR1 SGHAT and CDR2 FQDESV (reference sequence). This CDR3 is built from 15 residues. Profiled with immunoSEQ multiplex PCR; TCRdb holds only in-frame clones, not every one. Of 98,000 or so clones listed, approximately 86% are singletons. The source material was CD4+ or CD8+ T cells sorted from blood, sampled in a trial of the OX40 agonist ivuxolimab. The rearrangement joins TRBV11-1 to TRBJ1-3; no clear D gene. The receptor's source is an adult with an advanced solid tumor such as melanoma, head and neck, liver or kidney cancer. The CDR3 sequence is CASSLERTSGNTIYF. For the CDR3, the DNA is TGTGCCAGCAGCTTAGAGCGGACCTCTGGAAACACCATATATTTT.